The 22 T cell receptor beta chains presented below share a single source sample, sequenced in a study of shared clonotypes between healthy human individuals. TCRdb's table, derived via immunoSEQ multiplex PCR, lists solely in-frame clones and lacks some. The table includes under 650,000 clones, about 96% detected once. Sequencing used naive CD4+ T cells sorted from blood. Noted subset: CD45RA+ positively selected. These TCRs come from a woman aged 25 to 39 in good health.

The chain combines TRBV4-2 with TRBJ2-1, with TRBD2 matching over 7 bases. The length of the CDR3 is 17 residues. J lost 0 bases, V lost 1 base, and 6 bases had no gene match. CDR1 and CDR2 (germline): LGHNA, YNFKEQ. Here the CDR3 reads CASSQGSRGSSYNEQFF. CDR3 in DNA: TGTGCCAGCAGCCAAGGGTCCCGCGGGAGCTCCTACAATGAGCAGTTCTTC.

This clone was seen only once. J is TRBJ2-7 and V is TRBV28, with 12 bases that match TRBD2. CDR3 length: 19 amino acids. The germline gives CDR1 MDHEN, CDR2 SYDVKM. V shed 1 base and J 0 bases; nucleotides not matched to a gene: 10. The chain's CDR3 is CASSLFLAGGIPNSYEQYF. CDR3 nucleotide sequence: TGTGCCAGCAGTTTATTCCTAGCGGGAGGGATTCCCAACTCCTACGAGCAGTACTTC.

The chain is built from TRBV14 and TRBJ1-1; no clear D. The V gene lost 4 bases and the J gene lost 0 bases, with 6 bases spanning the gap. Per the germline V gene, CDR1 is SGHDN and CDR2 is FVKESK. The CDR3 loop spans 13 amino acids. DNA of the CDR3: TGTGCCAGCAGCCTACAGTTGAACACTGAAGCTTTCTTT. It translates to CASSLQLNTEAFF.

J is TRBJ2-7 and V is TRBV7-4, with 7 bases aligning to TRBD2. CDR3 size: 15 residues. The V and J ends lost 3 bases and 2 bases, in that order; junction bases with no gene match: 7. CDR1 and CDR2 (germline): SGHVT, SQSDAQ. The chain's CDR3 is CASSFYGTTTYEQYF. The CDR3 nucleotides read TGTGCCAGCAGCTTCTATGGGACTACAACCTACGAGCAGTACTTC.

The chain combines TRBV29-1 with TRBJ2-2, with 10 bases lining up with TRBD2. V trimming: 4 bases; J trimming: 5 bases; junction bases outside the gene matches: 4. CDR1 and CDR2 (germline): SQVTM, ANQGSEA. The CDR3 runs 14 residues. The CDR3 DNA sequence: TGCAGCGTTGGTCTAGCGGGAGTTACCGGGGAGCTGTTTTTT. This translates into CSVGLAGVTGELFF.

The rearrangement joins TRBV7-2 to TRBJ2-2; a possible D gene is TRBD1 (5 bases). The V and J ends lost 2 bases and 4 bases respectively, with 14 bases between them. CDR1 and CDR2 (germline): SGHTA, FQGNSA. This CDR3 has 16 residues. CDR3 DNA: TGTGCCAGCAGCTTATTACGCGCAGGGATCACCGGGGAGCTGTTTTTT. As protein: CASSLLRAGITGELFF.

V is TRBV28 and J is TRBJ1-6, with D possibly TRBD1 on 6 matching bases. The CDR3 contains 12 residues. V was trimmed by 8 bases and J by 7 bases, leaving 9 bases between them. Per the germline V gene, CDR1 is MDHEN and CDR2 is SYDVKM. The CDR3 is CASAGDNSPLHF. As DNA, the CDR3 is TGTGCCAGCGCAGGGGACAATTCACCCCTCCACTTT. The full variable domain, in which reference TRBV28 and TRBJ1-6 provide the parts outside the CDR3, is DVKVTQSSRYLVKRTGEKVFLECVQDMDHENMFWYRQDPGLGLRLIYFSYDVKMKEKGDIPEGYSVSREKKERFSLILESASTNQTSMYLCASAGDNSPLHFGNGTRLTVT.

This CDR3 is CASSVQGSWTEAFF. CDR3 DNA sequence: TGTGCCAGCAGTGTACAGGGTTCGTGGACTGAAGCTTTCTTT. The chain links TRBV6-5 to TRBJ1-1, with a tentative D call TRBD1 (6 bases). This CDR3 has 14 amino acids. Per germline, CDR1 MNHEY and CDR2 SVGAGI. Trimming removed 5 bases from V and 5 bases from J, with 15 bases in between.

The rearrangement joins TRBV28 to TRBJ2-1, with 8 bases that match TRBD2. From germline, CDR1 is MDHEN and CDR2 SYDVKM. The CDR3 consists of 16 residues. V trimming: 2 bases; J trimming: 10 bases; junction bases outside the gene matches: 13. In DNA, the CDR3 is TGTGCCAGCAGTTTACTGGCGGGAGGAACGGGCGGGGAGCAGTTCTTC. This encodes CASSLLAGGTGGEQFF.

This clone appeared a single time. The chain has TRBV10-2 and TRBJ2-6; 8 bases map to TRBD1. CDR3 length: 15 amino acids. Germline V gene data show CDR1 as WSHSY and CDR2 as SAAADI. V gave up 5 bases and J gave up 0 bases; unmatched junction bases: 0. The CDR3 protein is CASSTGGSGANVLTF. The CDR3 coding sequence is TGCGCCAGCAGTACAGGGGGCTCTGGGGCCAACGTCCTGACTTTC.

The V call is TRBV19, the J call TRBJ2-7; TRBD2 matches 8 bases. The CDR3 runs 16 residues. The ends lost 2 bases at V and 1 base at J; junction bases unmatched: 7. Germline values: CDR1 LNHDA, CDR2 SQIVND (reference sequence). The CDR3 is CASSIKGPGGSYEQYF. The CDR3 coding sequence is TGTGCCAGTAGTATAAAGGGTCCGGGAGGGTCCTACGAGCAGTACTTC. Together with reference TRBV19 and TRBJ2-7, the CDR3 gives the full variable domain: DGGITQSPKYLFRKEGQNVTLSCEQNLNHDAMYWYRQDPGQGLRLIYYSQIVNDFQKGDIAEGYSVSREKKESFPLTVTSAQKNPTAFYLCASSIKGPGGSYEQYFGPGTRLTVT.

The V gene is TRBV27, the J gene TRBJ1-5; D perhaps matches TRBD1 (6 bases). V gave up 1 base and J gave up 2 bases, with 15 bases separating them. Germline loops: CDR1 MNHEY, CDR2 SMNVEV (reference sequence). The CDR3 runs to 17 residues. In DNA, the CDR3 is TGTGCCAGCAGTTTATTGGGTGGGGACAAACGCAATCAGCCCCAGCATTTT. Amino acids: CASSLLGGDKRNQPQHF.

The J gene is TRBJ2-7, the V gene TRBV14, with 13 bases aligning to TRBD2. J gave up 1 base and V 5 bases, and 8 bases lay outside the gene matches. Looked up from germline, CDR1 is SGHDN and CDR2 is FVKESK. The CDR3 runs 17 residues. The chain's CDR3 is CASSFRTSGRWSYEQYF. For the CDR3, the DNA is TGTGCCAGCAGCTTCCGGACTAGCGGGAGATGGTCCTACGAGCAGTACTTC.

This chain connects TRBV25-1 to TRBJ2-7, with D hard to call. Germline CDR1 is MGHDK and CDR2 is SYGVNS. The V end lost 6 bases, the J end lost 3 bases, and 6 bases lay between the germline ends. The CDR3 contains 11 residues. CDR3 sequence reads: CASSKNYEQYF. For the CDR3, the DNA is TGTGCCAGCAGCAAGAACTACGAGCAGTACTTC.

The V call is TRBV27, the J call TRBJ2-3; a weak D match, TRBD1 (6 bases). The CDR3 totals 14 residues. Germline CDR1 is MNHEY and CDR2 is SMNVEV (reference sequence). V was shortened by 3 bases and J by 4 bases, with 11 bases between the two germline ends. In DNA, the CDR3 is TGTGCCAGCAGTTTGAACAGGGCCGCAGATACGCAGTATTTT. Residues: CASSLNRAADTQYF.

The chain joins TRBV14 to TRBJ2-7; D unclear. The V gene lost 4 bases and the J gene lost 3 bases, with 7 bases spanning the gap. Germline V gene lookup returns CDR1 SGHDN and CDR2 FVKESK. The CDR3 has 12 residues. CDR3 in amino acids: CASSLGYYEQYF. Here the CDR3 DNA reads TGTGCCAGCAGCCTGGGATACTACGAGCAGTACTTC. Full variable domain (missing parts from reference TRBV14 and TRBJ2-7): EAGVTQFPSHSVIEKGQTVTLRCDPISGHDNLYWYRRVMGKEIKFLLHFVKESKQDESGMPNNRFLAERTGGTYSTLKVQPAELEDSGVYFCASSLGYYEQYFGPGTRLTVT.

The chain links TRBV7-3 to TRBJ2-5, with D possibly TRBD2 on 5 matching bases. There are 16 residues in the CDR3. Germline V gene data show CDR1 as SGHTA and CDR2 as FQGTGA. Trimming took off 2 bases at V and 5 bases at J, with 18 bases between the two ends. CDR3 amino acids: CASSLEDKARGETQYF. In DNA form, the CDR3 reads TGTGCCAGCAGCTTAGAGGATAAGGCTAGAGGGGAGACCCAGTACTTC.

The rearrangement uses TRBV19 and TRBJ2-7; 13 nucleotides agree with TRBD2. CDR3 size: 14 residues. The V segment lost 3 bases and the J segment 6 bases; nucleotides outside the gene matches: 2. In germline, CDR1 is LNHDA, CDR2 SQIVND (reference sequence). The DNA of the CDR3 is TGTGCCAGTAGTATGACTAGCGGGAGGTCCGAGCAGTACTTC. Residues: CASSMTSGRSEQYF.

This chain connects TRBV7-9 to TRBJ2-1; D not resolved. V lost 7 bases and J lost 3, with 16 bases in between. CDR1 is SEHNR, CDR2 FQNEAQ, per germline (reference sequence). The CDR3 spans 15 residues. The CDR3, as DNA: TGTGCCAGCATCCTGGGCGCCCCCGACTACAATGAGCAGTTCTTC. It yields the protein CASILGAPDYNEQFF.

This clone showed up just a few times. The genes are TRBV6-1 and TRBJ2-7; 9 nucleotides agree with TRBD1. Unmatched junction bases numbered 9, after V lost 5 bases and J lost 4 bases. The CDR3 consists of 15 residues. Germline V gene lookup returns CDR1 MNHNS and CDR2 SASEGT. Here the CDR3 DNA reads TGTGCCAGCAGTCCAACCGGGACAGGGCGGTACGAGCAGTACTTC. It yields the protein CASSPTGTGRYEQYF.

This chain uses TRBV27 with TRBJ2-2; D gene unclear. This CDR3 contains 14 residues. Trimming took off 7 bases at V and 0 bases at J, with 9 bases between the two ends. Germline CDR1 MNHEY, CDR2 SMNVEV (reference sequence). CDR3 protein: CASMVRTNTGELFF. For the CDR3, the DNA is TGTGCCAGCATGGTGCGTACGAACACCGGGGAGCTGTTTTTT.

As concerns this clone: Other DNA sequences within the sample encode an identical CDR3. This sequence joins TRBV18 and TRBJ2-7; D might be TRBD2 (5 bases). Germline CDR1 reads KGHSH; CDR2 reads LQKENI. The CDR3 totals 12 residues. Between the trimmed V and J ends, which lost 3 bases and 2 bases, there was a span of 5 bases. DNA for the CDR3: TGTGCCAGCTCACCCGGGGCCTACGAGCAGTACTTC. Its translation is CASSPGAYEQYF. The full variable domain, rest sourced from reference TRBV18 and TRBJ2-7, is NAGVMQNPRHLVRRRGQEARLRCSPMKGHSHVYWYRQLPEEGLKFMVYLQKENIIDESGMPKERFSAEFPKEGPSILRIQQVVRGDSAAYFCASSPGAYEQYFGPGTRLTVT.